This T cell receptor (beta chain) was sequenced for a study of cytomegalovirus exposure and HLA in healthy donors. Study summary: Of the donors genotyped, several hundred in all, 81% fell in the Caucasian-associated ancestry cluster. Findings and caveats of the study: On later analysis, the bulk of CMV-associated TCR beta chains appeared to be HLA-restricted.

Details on this clone: What it recognizes is unknown.

Healthy bone marrow donors supplied every sample. The primer mix had 60 Vbeta and 13 Jbeta primers. Authors' analysis steps: Unique TCR beta chains numbered roughly 80 million in a later analysis, with 10 million to 14 million shared. Method: immunoSEQ multiplex PCR; TCRdb's copy keeps in-frame clones and lacks some. D and trimming were read from the DNA, whereas the V and J calls and clone size are those reported in that table. Among about 150,000 clones listed, approximately 80% were seen once. Sequenced sample: PBMCs. This receptor was taken from a woman aged 18-29 years in good health and CMV-seronegative.

CDR3 residues: CASSPYLDSAEAFF. The CDR3 DNA sequence: TGTGCCAGCAGCCCTTACTTGGACAGTGCTGAAGCTTTCTTT. The rearrangement links TRBV6-1 to TRBJ1-1, with D perhaps TRBD1 (6 bases). The V end was cut by 6 bases, the J end by 6 bases, with 17 bases between. This CDR3 contains 14 residues. Germline loops: CDR1 MNHNS, CDR2 SASEGT.